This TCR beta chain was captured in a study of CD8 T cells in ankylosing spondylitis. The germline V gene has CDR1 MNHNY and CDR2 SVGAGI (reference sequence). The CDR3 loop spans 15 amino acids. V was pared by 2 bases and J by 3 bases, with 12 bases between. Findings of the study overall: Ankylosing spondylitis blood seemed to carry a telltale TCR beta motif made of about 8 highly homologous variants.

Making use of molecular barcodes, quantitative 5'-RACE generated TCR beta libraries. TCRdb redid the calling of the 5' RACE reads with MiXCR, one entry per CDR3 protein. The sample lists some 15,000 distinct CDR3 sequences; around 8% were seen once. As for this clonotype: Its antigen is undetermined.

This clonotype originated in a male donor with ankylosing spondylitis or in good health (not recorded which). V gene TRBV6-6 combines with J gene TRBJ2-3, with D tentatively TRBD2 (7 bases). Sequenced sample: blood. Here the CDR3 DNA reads TGTGCCAGCAGTTACGCGGGGGCCCGTACAGATACGCAGTATTTT. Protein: CASSYAGARTDTQYF.